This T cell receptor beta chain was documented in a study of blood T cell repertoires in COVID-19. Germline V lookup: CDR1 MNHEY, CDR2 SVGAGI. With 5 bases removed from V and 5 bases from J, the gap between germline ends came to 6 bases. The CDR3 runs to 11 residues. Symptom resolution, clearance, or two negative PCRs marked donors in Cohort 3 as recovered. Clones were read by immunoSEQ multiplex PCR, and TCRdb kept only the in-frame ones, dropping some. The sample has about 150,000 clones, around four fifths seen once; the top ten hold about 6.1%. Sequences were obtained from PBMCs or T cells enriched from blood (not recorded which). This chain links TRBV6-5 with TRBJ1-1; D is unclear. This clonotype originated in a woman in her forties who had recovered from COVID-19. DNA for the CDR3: TGTGCCAGCAGTAGCCGGACTGAAGCTTTCTTT. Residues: CASSSRTEAFF.